The clone carrying this T cell receptor (beta chain) occurred a few times. Antigen unknown. In the PCR, 60 Vbeta and 13 Jbeta primers were used. The method was immunoSEQ multiplex PCR; TCRdb's version includes in-frame clones alone and lacks a portion of them. The sample carries fewer than 250,000 clones, about 80% recorded once. The V gene's germline CDR1 is MNHEY and CDR2 SVGAGI. V shed 4 bases and J 5 bases; nucleotides not matched to a gene: 5. This CDR3 has 13 residues. The data derive from a study of cytomegalovirus exposure and HLA in healthy donors. Overall study findings and caveats: Sequence variants that were highly shared formed a cluster that was likely a sequencing artifact.

The chain couples TRBV6-5 to TRBJ2-7, with TRBD2 matching over 7 bases. Sequences were obtained from PBMCs. The clonotype originates from a girl aged 5-17 years in good health and CMV-seronegative. The DNA of the CDR3 is TGTGCCAGCAGTTCGCGGGAGCCTAACGAGCAGTACTTC. Residues: CASSSREPNEQYF.